This T cell receptor beta chain was retrieved from a study of regulatory T cells in long-lasting Graves disease. Study-level points and caveats: There was favoring of TRBV28, TRBJ1-2 and TRBJ2-5 in persistent disease. Rather than thyroid tissue, only peripheral blood underwent study.

The TCR beta library used iRepertoire HTBI primers with Arm-PCR amplification of CDR3. Each CDR3 protein gets one entry after TCRdb re-called the multiplex PCR reads with MiXCR. The sample holds some 460,000 distinct CDR3 sequences; about 16% are singletons and the top ten take roughly an eighth. CDR3 length: 16 residues. J lost 3 bases, V lost 4 bases, and 4 bases had no gene match. Germline values: CDR1 SGHDT, CDR2 YYEEEE. Time point defined: newly diagnosed GD, antithyroid drugs for less than 3 months. RNA from PBMCs was the source of the TCR library. Concerning this clonotype itself: Antigen: not known.

These same records also appear under a second study, on T cells in Graves' hyperthyroidism and ophthalmopathy. From that study: Disease duration under 2 months; hyperthyroidism patients were aged 18 to 65. Most clonotypes expanded in the thyroid (above 0.001) were also present in blood.

The V call is TRBV5-6, the J call TRBJ2-6, with 10 bases fitting TRBD1. The TCR sequence derives from a man aged 40-49 years with Graves disease. This specimen was peripheral blood mononuclear cells (PBMCs), taken at new diagnosis, from a patient treated with antithyroid drugs. CDR3 region: CASSTDRGFGANVLTF. In nucleotides, the CDR3 is TGTGCCAGCAGCACGGACAGGGGGTTTGGGGCCAACGTCCTGACTTTC.